Below, one TCR beta chain is given with its context. The antigen remains unidentified. The sample is drawn from a study of CD8 T cells in ankylosing spondylitis. Findings and limits, study-wide: The disease-linked clones had a CD8+ phenotype and low blood frequencies. Before this, some motif variants had been reported in reactive arthritis synovial fluid and blood.

The CDR3 is made up of 14 amino acids. Germline CDR1 is MDHEN and CDR2 is SYDVKM. The ends were cut back, 8 bases at V and 5 bases at J, with 18 bases in the middle. Researchers built TCR beta libraries using quantitative 5'-RACE with molecular barcodes. TCRdb passed the 5' RACE reads through MiXCR, listing each CDR3 protein once. The table includes about 160,000 distinct CDR3 sequences, around 16% detected once. The receptor's source is a male donor with ankylosing spondylitis or in good health (not recorded which). The V gene is TRBV28, the J gene TRBJ1-2, with D possibly being TRBD1 (5 bases). Sequenced sample: blood, either unsorted or a sorted T cell fraction (not recorded which). The CDR3 nucleotides are TGTGCCAGCGGACCCCACGAGGGGTATTATGGCTACACCTTC. Its translation is CASGPHEGYYGYTF.